These T cell receptor beta chains were read from a single sample in a study of cytomegalovirus exposure and HLA in healthy donors. This table comes from immunoSEQ multiplex PCR, and its TCRdb copy is limited to in-frame clones, with some not included. The table has about 89,000 clones, roughly 76% seen once. The sample comprised PBMCs. These receptors came from a male donor in good health and CMV-seronegative. The CDR3 runs from the conserved cysteine through the conserved F or W. Fields, in order: V gene, D gene, clone size, J gene, CDR3 protein, CDR3 DNA. The D gene is left open where the match is weak. Size is stated for part of the rows, as once, few or many counts, or as a class when the clone is expanded.

>TRBV6-5|-|-|TRBJ1-5
CASSYSYVSGNQPQHF
TGTGCCAGCAGTTACTCGTATGTTTCGGGCAATCAGCCCCAGCATTTT
>TRBV5-1|-|once|TRBJ1-1
CASSRGGGGEAEAFF
TGCGCCAGCAGCCGCGGGGGAGGGGGGGAGGCAGAAGCTTTCTTT
>TRBV7-2|-|-|TRBJ1-2
CASSLDRGYTF
TGTGCCAGCAGCTTAGATAGAGGCTACACCTTC
>TRBV2|-|-|TRBJ1-1
CASILRGRGEAFF
TGTGCCAGCATCCTTCGGGGGAGGGGTGAAGCTTTCTTT
>TRBV5-1|TRBD2|-|TRBJ2-5
CASAAGVGETQYF
TGCGCCAGCGCGGCGGGGGTCGGAGAGACCCAGTACTTC
>TRBV7-2|TRBD1|-|TRBJ1-1
CASSFLGQGNTEAFF
TGTGCCAGCAGCTTCCTGGGACAGGGGAACACTGAAGCTTTCTTT
>TRBV29-1|-|-|TRBJ2-2
CSAKIQGSSGTGELFF
TGCAGCGCCAAGATTCAGGGGTCTTCTGGGACCGGGGAGCTGTTTTTT
>TRBV19|TRBD2|-|TRBJ2-7
CASSILALAGDSTYEQYF
TGTGCCAGTAGTATCTTAGCGCTAGCGGGAGACTCAACCTACGAGCAGTACTTC
>TRBV28|-|few|TRBJ1-1
CASSIQGMNTEAFF
TGTGCCAGCAGTATACAGGGAATGAACACTGAAGCTTTCTTT
>TRBV15|TRBD2|-|TRBJ2-3
CATSRSQRGHRLGTQYF
TGTGCCACCAGCAGATCCCAGCGGGGGCATCGTCTGGGTACGCAGTATTTT
>TRBV4-3|TRBD1|once|TRBJ2-7
CASSLSGQTYEQYF
TGCGCCAGCAGCCTATCGGGACAGACCTACGAGCAGTACTTC
>TRBV19|-|-|TRBJ1-1
CASSRSGRGEAFF
TGTGCCAGTAGTAGGTCTGGGAGGGGTGAAGCTTTCTTT
>TRBV28|-|-|TRBJ1-2
CASSLGRRLVDVYTF
TGTGCCAGCAGTTTGGGGCGACGGCTCGTCGACGTCTACACCTTC
>TRBV7-2|TRBD1|-|TRBJ1-1
CASSLGRTGRGTEAFF
TGTGCCAGCAGCTTAGGAAGGACAGGGCGCGGCACTGAAGCTTTCTTT
>TRBV7-2|TRBD1|-|TRBJ2-7
CASSLRRQGPREQYF
TGTGCCAGCAGCTTACGGAGACAGGGGCCTCGGGAGCAGTACTTC
>TRBV11-2|-|-|TRBJ2-7
CASSYSTGMTYEQYF
TGTGCCAGCAGCTATTCGACAGGAATGACCTACGAGCAGTACTTC
>TRBV7-3|-|-|TRBJ2-7
CASSVGQGVYEQYF
TGTGCCAGCAGCGTAGGACAAGGGGTCTACGAGCAGTACTTC
>TRBV10-3|-|-|TRBJ2-3
CAIREPGQRTDTQYF
TGTGCCATCCGAGAACCGGGACAAAGGACAGATACGCAGTATTTT
>TRBV9|TRBD2|few|TRBJ2-5
CASSGLAGYQETQYF
TGTGCCAGCAGCGGACTAGCGGGGTACCAAGAGACCCAGTACTTC
>TRBV28|TRBD1|-|TRBJ2-5
CASRTGGLETQYF
TGTGCCAGCAGGACAGGGGGCCTTGAGACCCAGTACTTC
>TRBV6-1|TRBD1|-|TRBJ2-2
CASSERQGADWANTGELFF
TGTGCCAGCAGTGAGAGACAGGGGGCTGACTGGGCGAACACCGGGGAGCTGTTTTTT
>TRBV5-1|TRBD2|-|TRBJ2-2
CASSLEGTSGTPRGELFF
TGCGCCAGCAGCTTGGAGGGGACTAGCGGGACTCCCCGAGGGGAGCTGTTTTTT
>TRBV7-3|TRBD1|-|TRBJ1-1
CASSLKGTVMNTEAFF
TGTGCCAGCAGCTTAAAAGGGACAGTCATGAACACTGAAGCTTTCTTT
>TRBV5-6|-|-|TRBJ1-2
CASSLGQANYGYTF
TGTGCCAGCAGCTTGGGCCAGGCTAACTATGGCTACACCTTC
>TRBV18|-|-|TRBJ1-1
CASSPMLTQTNTEAFF
TGTGCCAGCTCACCAATGCTGACACAAACGAACACTGAAGCTTTCTTT
>TRBV7-9|TRBD1|few|TRBJ1-2
CASSQGQDGYTF
TGTGCCAGCAGCCAGGGACAGGATGGCTACACCTTC
>TRBV29-1|-|few|TRBJ2-7
CSVVGQPATYEQYF
TGCAGCGTTGTTGGACAGCCGGCAACCTACGAGCAGTACTTC
>TRBV2|-|-|TRBJ2-7
CASSGADEQYF
TGTGCCAGCTCGGGAGCCGACGAGCAGTACTTC
>TRBV10-3|TRBD2|-|TRBJ2-1
CAISDLNRLAGNNEQFF
TGTGCCATCAGCGACCTTAACAGACTAGCGGGCAACAATGAGCAGTTCTTC
>TRBV29-1|-|-|TRBJ2-3
CSVADLAADTQYF
TGCAGCGTTGCCGATCTGGCTGCAGATACGCAGTATTTT
>TRBV5-4|-|-|TRBJ1-1
CASSLDRTEAFF
TGTGCCAGCAGCTTGGACAGGACTGAAGCTTTCTTT
>TRBV6-5|-|-|TRBJ1-4
CASSYGGSRSEKLFF
TGTGCCAGCAGTTACGGGGGCTCCCGTAGTGAAAAACTGTTTTTT
>TRBV5-6|TRBD1|-|TRBJ1-1
CASSWDRIYEAFF
TGTGCCAGCAGCTGGGACAGAATTTATGAAGCTTTCTTT
>TRBV27|TRBD1|few|TRBJ1-6
CASSWTGLSSYNSPLHF
TGTGCCAGCAGTTGGACAGGGCTTAGCTCCTATAATTCACCCCTCCACTTT
>TRBV28|-|once|TRBJ2-6
CATLTENSSGANGLTF
TGTGCCACGCTAACAGAAAATTCCTCTGGGGCCAACGGCCTGACTTTC
>TRBV27|-|-|TRBJ1-1
CASSIRMNTEAFF
TGTGCCAGCAGTATTAGAATGAACACTGAAGCTTTCTTT
>TRBV11-2|TRBD1|-|TRBJ1-2
CASSLWDRGDGYTF
TGTGCCAGCAGCTTATGGGACAGGGGGGATGGCTACACCTTC
>TRBV5-6|-|-|TRBJ2-7
CASSLTGFSYEQYF
TGTGCCAGCAGCTTGACAGGGTTTTCTTACGAGCAGTACTTC
>TRBV5-4|TRBD1|few|TRBJ1-2
CASSSRPGGTNGYTF
TGTGCCAGCAGCTCCCGACCAGGGGGAACTAATGGCTACACCTTC
>TRBV18|TRBD1|-|TRBJ2-7
CASSPGQDFYEQYF
TGTGCCAGCTCACCGGGACAGGACTTCTACGAGCAGTACTTC
>TRBV9|TRBD1|-|TRBJ1-1
CASSPRTGLAEAFF
TGTGCCAGCAGCCCTCGGACAGGGTTGGCTGAAGCTTTCTTT
>TRBV29-1|TRBD1|-|TRBJ2-7
CSAGQDEQYF
TGCAGCGCGGGACAGGACGAGCAGTACTTC